This T cell receptor beta chain was captured by sequencing in a study of shared clonotypes between healthy human individuals. Study details: Aged 18 to 49, the donors were two women and a few men. Study-wide findings and caveats: Sequencing of the sorted subsets was shown by rarefaction to be incomplete despite large depth.

This table comes from immunoSEQ multiplex PCR, and its TCRdb copy is limited to in-frame clones, with some not included. Of some 350,000 clones detected, around two thirds appear once; the ten largest clones hold about 9.3%. Regarding this clone: As yet, its antigen is unknown.

J lost 5 bases, V lost 4 bases, and 11 bases had no gene match. Germline V lookup: CDR1 MDHEN, CDR2 SYDVKM. The CDR3 spans 17 residues. The chain is built from TRBV28 and TRBJ1-5, with 10 positions matching TRBD1. The sequence was obtained from a man aged 25 to 45 in good health. Sequences were obtained from memory CD4+ T cells sorted from blood. Subset in this sample: CD45RA-negative fraction. The CDR3 DNA sequence: TGTGCCAGCAGTTCGGGGGGGGACAGGGGTCGAGATCAGCCCCAGCATTTT. Amino acid sequence: CASSSGGDRGRDQPQHF.